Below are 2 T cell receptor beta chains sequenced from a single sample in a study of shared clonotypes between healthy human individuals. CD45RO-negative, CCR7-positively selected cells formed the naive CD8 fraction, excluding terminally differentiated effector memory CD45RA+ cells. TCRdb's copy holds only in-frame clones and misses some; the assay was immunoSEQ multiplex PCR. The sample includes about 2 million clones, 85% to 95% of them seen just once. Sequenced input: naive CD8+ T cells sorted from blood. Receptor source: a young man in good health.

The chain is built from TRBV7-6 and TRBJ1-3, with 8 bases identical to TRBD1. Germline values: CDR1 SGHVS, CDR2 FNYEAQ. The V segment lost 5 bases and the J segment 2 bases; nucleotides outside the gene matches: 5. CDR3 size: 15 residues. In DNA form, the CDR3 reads TGTGCCAGCAGCCCCGACAGGGGACCTGGAAACACCATATATTTT. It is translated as CASSPDRGPGNTIYF.

The CDR3 loop reads CASSYSVQGSLFF. The CDR3 DNA follows: TGTGCCAGCAGTTACTCTGTGCAGGGCTCACTGTTTTTT. The chain recombines TRBV6-5 with TRBJ1-4; possible D gene TRBD1, 5 bases. The V end was cut by 0 bases, the J end by 13 bases, with 12 bases between. CDR1 MNHEY and CDR2 SVGAGI come from the germline V gene. CDR3 size: 13 residues.